This T cell receptor beta chain appears in the sequencing data of a study of CD8+CD57+ T cells in acquired aplastic anemia. The CDR3 has 14 residues. Germline CDR1 and CDR2: KGHDR and SFDVKD. Patients chosen for sequencing had CD8+CD57+ cells that had expanded, as shown by flow cytometry. CDR3 and TCR beta VDJ profiling relied on a genomic DNA template. TCRdb used MiXCR to reprocess the reads, holding one entry per CDR3 protein. Counted here are about 290,000 distinct CDR3 sequences, around three fifths occurring once; the ten biggest clones make up 1.3%. A remark on this clonotype: Mismatch with germline at one junction end may stem from a read error.

The TCR was taken from a human donor with aplastic anemia. Material: sorted CD4+, CD8+, or CD8+CD57+ T cells (not recorded which) from PBMCs. This chain links TRBV24-1 with TRBJ2-2; the D gene is possibly TRBD2 (6 bases). In nucleotides, the CDR3 is TGTGCCACCAGTGATTTCAGGGCTACCGGGGGGCTGTTTTTT. Translation: CATSDFRATGGLFF.